This TCR beta chain was retrieved from a study of T cell repertoires in cytomegalovirus infection. Study overall: Recently identified HLA-C-restricted and well-studied HLA-B-restricted CMV epitopes were used. CMV infection and matching HLA type were both indicated by public TCR beta signatures.

Findings and limits, study-wide: The ex vivo response showed dominance by HLA-C-restricted CMV-specific TCR beta clonotypes. Of the TCR beta families, the public ones yielded a cumulative frequency that identified carriers of CMV plus the relevant HLA.

A remark on this clonotype: Its matching antigen is unknown.

One entry per CDR3 protein, called by TCRdb with MiXCR from the reads. This table holds about 920,000 distinct CDR3 sequences, roughly 31% found once. CDR3 length equals 13 residues. Germline V gives CDR1 MDHEN, CDR2 SYDVKM. The sample was cultured CD8+ T cells from PBMCs, taken from culture after CMV antigen stimulation. The clonotype originates from a human donor in good health (CMV status not recorded). Some clones in this sample may be carry-over from other donors' samples. The chain couples TRBV28 to TRBJ1-6, with TRBD1 matching over 7 bases. Written as DNA, the CDR3 is TGTGCTGCAGCGGACAGGTCTAATTCACCCCTCCACTTT. It codes for CAAADRSNSPLHF.